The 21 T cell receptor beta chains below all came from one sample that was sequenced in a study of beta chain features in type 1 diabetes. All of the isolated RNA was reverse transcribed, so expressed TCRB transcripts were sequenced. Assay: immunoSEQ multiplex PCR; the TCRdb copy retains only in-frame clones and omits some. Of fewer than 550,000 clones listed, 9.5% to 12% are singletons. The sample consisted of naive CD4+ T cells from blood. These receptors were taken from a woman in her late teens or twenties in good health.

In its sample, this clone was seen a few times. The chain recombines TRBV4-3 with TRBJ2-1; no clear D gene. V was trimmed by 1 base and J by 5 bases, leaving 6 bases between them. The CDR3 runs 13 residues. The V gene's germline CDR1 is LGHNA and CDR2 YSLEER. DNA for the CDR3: TGCGCCAGCAGCCAAGGCAGACACAATGAGCAGTTCTTC. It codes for CASSQGRHNEQFF.

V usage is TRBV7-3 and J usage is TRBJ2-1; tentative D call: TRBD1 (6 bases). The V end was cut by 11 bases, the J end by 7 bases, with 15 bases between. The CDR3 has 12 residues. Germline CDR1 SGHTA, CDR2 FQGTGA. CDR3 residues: CASGQQGNEQFF. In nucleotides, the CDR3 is TGTGCCTCCGGACAGCAGGGGAATGAGCAGTTCTTC.

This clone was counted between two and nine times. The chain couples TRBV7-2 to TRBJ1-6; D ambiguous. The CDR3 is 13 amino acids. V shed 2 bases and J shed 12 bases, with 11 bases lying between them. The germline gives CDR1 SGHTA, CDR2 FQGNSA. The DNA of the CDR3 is TGTGCCAGCAGCTTAAAACCTCGAGTACCCCTCCACTTT. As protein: CASSLKPRVPLHF.

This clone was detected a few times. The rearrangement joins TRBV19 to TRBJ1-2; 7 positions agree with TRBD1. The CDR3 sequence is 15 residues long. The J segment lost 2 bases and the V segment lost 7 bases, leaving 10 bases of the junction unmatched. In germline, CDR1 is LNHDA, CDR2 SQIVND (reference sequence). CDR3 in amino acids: CASTITGAGNYGYTF. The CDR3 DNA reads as TGTGCCAGTACAATAACAGGGGCTGGGAACTATGGCTACACCTTC. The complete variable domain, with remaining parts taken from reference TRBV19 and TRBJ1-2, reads DGGITQSPKYLFRKEGQNVTLSCEQNLNHDAMYWYRQDPGQGLRLIYYSQIVNDFQKGDIAEGYSVSREKKESFPLTVTSAQKNPTAFYLCASTITGAGNYGYTFGSGTRLTVV.

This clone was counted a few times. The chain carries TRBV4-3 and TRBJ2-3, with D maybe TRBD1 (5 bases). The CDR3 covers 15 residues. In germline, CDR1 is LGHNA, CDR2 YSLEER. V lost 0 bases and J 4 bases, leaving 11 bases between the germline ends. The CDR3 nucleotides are TGCGCCAGCAGCCAAGATCGCGCCAGGGCAGATACGCAGTATTTT. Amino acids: CASSQDRARADTQYF.

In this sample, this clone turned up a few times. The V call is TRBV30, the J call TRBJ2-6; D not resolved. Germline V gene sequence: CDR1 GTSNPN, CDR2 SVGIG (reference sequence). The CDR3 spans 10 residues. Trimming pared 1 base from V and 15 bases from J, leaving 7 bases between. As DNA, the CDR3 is TGTGCCTGGAGTGGACGAGGCCTGACTTTC. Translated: CAWSGRGLTF.

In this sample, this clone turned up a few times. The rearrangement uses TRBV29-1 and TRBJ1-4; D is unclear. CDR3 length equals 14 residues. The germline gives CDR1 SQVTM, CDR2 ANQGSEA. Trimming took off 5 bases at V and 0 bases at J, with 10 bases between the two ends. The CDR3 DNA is TGCAGCGTTTCCTTGGCCACAACTAATGAAAAACTGTTTTTT. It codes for CSVSLATTNEKLFF.

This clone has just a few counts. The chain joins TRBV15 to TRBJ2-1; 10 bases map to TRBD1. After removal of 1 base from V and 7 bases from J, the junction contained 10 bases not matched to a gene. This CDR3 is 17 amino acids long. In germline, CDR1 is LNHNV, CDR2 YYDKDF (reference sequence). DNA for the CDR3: TGTGCCACCAGCAGAGGGACAGGGGGGAGTCTTAGGAATGAGCAGTTCTTC. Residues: CATSRGTGGSLRNEQFF.

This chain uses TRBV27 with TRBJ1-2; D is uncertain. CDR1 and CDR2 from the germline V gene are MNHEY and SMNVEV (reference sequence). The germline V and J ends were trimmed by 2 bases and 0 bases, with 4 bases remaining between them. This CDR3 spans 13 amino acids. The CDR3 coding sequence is TGTGCCAGCAGTTTAAAGGCTAACTATGGCTACACCTTC. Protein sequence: CASSLKANYGYTF.

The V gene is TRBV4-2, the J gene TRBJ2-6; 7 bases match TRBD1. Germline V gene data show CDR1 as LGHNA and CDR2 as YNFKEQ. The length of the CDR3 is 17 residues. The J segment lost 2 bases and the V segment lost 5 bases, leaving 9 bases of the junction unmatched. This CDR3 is CASSRTEQGTGANVLTF. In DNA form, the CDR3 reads TGTGCCAGCAGCAGGACAGAACAGGGGACTGGGGCCAACGTCCTGACTTTC.

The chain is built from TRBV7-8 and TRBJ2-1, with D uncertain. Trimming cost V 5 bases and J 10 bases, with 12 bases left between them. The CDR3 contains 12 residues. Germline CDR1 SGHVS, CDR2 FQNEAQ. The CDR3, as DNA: TGTGCCAGCAGCCCTCGACTCGGGGAGCAGTTCTTC. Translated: CASSPRLGEQFF.

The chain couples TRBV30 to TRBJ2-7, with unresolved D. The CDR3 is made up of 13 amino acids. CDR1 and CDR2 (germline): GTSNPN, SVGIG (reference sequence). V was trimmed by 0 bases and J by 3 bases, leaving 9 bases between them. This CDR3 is CAWSVNQIYEQYF. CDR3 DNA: TGTGCCTGGAGTGTAAACCAGATCTACGAGCAGTACTTC.

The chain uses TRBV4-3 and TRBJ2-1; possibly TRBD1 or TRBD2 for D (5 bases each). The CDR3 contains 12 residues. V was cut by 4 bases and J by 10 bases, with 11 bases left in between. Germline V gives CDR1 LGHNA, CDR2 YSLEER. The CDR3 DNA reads TGCGCCAGCAGCCCCCAGAGGGGAGAGCAGTTCTTC. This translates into CASSPQRGEQFF.

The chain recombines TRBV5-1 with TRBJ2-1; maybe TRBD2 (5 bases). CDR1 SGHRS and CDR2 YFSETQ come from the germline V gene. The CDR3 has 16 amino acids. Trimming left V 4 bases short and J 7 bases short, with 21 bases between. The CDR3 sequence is CASSPQALGATNEQFF. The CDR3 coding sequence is TGCGCCAGCAGCCCGCAAGCACTAGGCGCTACAAATGAGCAGTTCTTC.

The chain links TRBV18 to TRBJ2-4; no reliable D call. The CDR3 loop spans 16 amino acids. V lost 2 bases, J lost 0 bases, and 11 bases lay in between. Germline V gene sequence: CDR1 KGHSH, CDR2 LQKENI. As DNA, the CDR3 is TGTGCCAGCTCACCATTGGCCGATCTAGCCAAAAACATTCAGTACTTC. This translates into CASSPLADLAKNIQYF.

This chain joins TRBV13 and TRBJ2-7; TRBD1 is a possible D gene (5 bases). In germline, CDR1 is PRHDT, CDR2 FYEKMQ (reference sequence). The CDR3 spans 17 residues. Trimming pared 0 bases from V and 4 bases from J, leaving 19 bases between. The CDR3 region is CASSLGRAVQGVYEQYF. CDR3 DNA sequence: TGTGCCAGCAGCTTAGGCCGGGCGGTCCAAGGGGTTTACGAGCAGTACTTC.

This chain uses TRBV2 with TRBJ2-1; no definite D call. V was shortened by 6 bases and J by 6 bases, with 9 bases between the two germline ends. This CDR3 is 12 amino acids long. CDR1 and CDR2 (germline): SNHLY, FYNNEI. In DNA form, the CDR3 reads TGTGCCAGCAGCTATGAACTCAATGAGCAGTTCTTC. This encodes CASSYELNEQFF. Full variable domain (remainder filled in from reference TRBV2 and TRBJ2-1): EPEVTQTPSHQVTQMGQEVILRCVPISNHLYFYWYRQILGQKVEFLVSFYNNEISEKSEIFDDQFSVERPDGSNFTLKIRSTKLEDSAMYFCASSYELNEQFFGPGTRLTVL.

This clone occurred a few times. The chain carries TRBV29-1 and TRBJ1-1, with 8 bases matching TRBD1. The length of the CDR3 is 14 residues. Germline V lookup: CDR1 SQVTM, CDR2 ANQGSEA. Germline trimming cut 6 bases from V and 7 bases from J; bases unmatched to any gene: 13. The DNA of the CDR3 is TGCAGCGTACTAAGACAGGGGACCCAGGTTGAAGCTTTCTTT. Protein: CSVLRQGTQVEAFF. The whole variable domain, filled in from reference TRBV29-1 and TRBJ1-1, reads SAVISQKPSRDICQRGTSLTIQCQVDSQVTMMFWYRQQPGQSLTLIATANQGSEATYESGFVIDKFPISRPNLTFSTLTVSNMSPEDSSIYLCSVLRQGTQVEAFFGQGTRLTVV.

CDR3: CASSPQALGETQYF. CDR3 coding DNA: TGTGCCAGCAGCCCCCAGGCTCTCGGAGAGACCCAGTACTTC. The rearrangement joins TRBV7-9 to TRBJ2-5; D gene uncertain. This CDR3 spans 14 amino acids. Germline V gives CDR1 SEHNR, CDR2 FQNEAQ (reference sequence). V was trimmed by 5 bases and J by 4 bases, leaving 14 bases between them.

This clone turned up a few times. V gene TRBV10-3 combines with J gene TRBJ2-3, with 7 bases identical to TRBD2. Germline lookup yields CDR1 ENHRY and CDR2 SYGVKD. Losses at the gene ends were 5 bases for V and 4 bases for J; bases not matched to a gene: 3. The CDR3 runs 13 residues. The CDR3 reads CAISRGGADTQYF. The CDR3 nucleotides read TGTGCCATCAGTAGGGGAGGGGCAGATACGCAGTATTTT.

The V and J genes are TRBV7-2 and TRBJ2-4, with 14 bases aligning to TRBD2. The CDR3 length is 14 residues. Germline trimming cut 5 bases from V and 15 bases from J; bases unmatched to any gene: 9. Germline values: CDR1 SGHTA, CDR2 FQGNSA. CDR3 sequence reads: CASSLGLAGVHPYF. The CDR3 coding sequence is TGTGCCAGCAGCCTGGGACTAGCGGGGGTCCATCCGTACTTC.